This T cell receptor (beta chain) emerged from a study of cytotoxic CD8 clonotypes in ibrutinib-treated CLL. Study as a whole: Overall, around 25 responses were partial and 2 complete; following median around 70 months, approximately 15 patients stayed remitted and about 12 progressed.

The ends were cut back, 2 bases at V and 0 bases at J, with 1 base in the middle. The CDR3 is 13 residues long. The germline gives CDR1 KGHSH, CDR2 LQKENI. Clones were sequenced by immunoSEQ multiplex PCR, and TCRdb holds only the in-frame ones, with some missing. The sample has roughly 220,000 clones; roughly 73% are singletons. The study's findings and limits: The study found clonality rose at ibrutinib response, then fell toward baseline at progression.

As for this clone: Its antigen is not known.

V usage is TRBV18 and J usage is TRBJ2-2, with unresolved D. This TCR was recovered from a human donor with chronic lymphocytic leukemia. This specimen consisted of PBMCs, obtained after 12 months of ibrutinib treatment. CDR3: CASSPSNTGELFF. CDR3 DNA: TGTGCCAGCTCACCATCGAACACCGGGGAGCTGTTTTTT.